This TCR beta chain derives from a study of blood T cell repertoires in COVID-19. Study details: Spain, Italy and the United States supplied samples that represented acute and convalescent COVID-19. PBMCs, B-cell-depleted T cells, or T cells provided the cDNA or gDNA that made up the material.

Original methodology: Estimated nucleated cell counts came from reference gene primer amplification. Data came from immunoSEQ multiplex PCR; TCRdb stores just in-frame clones and leaves some out. That table is the source of V, J and clone size, and D and trimming were worked out from the DNA. The repertoire holds about 120,000 clones, over 65% seen once, with 3% to 5% in the top ten. Sequenced: peripheral blood. The source is a man in his 60s with acute or convalescent COVID-19.

DNA of the CDR3: TGTGCCAGCAGCGCAAAAACGGGACTAGCGGGAGCATCTAATGAGCAGTTCTTC. Its protein is CASSAKTGLAGASNEQFF. V is TRBV7-9 and J is TRBJ2-1, with TRBD2 identical over 14 bases. V lost 5 bases, J lost 7 bases, and 13 bases stayed unmatched. The CDR3 extends over 18 amino acids. Germline V gene lookup returns CDR1 SEHNR and CDR2 FQNEAQ (reference sequence). Looking up the rest from reference TRBV7-9 and TRBJ2-1 gives the full variable domain: DTGVSQNPRHKITKRGQNVTFRCDPISEHNRLYWYRQTLGQGPEFLTYFQNEAQLEKSRLLSDRFSAERPKGSFSTLEIQRTEQGDSAMYLCASSAKTGLAGASNEQFFGPGTRLTVL.